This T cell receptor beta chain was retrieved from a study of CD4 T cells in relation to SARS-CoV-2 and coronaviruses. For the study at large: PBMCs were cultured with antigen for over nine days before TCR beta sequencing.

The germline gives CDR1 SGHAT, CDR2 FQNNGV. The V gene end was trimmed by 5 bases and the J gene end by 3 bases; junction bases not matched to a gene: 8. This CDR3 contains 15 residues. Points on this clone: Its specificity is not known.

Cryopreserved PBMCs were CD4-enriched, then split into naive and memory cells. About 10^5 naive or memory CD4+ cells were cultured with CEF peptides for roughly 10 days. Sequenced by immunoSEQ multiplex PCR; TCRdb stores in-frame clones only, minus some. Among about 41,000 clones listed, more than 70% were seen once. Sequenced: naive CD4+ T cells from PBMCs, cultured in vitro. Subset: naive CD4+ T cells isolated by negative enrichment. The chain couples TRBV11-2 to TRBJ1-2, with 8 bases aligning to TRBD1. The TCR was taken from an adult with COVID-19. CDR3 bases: TGTGCCAGCAGCCTTCTAGGGACAGGAGACTATGGCTACACCTTC. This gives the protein CASSLLGTGDYGYTF.